This TCR beta chain was retrieved from a study of post-analysis software for immune sequencing data. Study-wide results and limits: Higher frequency in patients than in controls was seen for about five TRBV segments, with TRBV5-6, TRBV5-1 and TRBV20-1 among them.

CDR1 SGHTA and CDR2 FQGNSA come from the germline V gene. Trimming removed 5 bases from V and 0 bases from J, with 16 bases in between. The CDR3 is 16 residues long. This clonotype occurred a few times. What it binds is not known. Unique molecular identifiers were present in the TCR beta cDNA libraries. TCRdb recomputed calls from the PCR reads with MiXCR, one row per CDR3 protein. The sample shows approximately 570,000 distinct CDR3 sequences, roughly 45% of them seen only once. The sequence was collected from a girl between 5 and 17 years old with multiple sclerosis. This chain joins TRBV7-2 and TRBJ1-1, with D perhaps TRBD1 (6 bases). The specimen was blood. CDR3 in amino acids: CASSPTGPVMNTEAFF. CDR3 DNA: TGTGCCAGCAGCCCGACAGGACCAGTCATGAACACTGAAGCTTTCTTT.